This T cell receptor (beta chain) was found in a study of blood T cells in healthy people across ages. Study-wide points: Naive T cell percentage by flow cytometry tracked strongly with beta diversity.

The CDR3 extends over 12 amino acids. Germline V CDR1 and CDR2: MNHNS, SASEGT. V lost 8 bases, J lost 5 bases, and 9 bases lay in between. Through a sample-barcoded 5' primer and a J-beta primer mix, a second PCR was run for about 6 to 12 cycles. TCRdb used MiXCR to reprocess the 5' RACE reads, holding one entry per CDR3 protein. The sample has 800,000 to 950,000 distinct CDR3 sequences, approximately 35% seen once; the top ten hold 10% to 15%. The table lists this clonotype with a count of one. As yet, its antigen is unknown. The sequenced material came from blood. V usage is TRBV6-1 and J usage is TRBJ2-2; D uncertain. This receptor was identified in a man younger than 35 in good health. CDR3 bases: TGTGCCAGCCTGATCTGGACCGGGGAGCTGTTTTTT. Translation: CASLIWTGELFF.